Presented here are 30 T cell receptor beta chains from one specimen sequenced in a study of high-grade serous ovarian cancer treatment subgroups. Tumor tissue was taken before any definitive surgery or chemotherapy was given. Profiled with immunoSEQ multiplex PCR; TCRdb holds only in-frame clones, not every one. The sample shows thousands of clones, 72% of them seen only once. The sequencing sample was made of tumor tissue. These receptors originate from a human donor with high-grade serous ovarian cancer.

This clone came up a few times. The V gene is TRBV5-4, the J gene TRBJ1-4; 9 bases fit TRBD1. The germline V gene encodes CDR1 SGHNT and CDR2 YYREEE (reference sequence). CDR3 size: 13 residues. The ends lost 4 bases at V and 8 bases at J; junction bases unmatched: 3. CDR3 sequence (DNA): TGTGCCAGCAGCGCTACAGGGGGCGAAAAACTGTTTTTT. The encoded protein is CASSATGGEKLFF. Variable domain in full (rest from reference TRBV5-4 and TRBJ1-4): ETGVTQSPTHLIKTRGQQVTLRCSSQSGHNTVSWYQQALGQGPQFIFQYYREEENGRGNFPPRFSGLQFPNYSSELNVNALELDDSALYLCASSATGGEKLFFGSGTQLSVL.

This clone was detected only a few times. V gene TRBV15 combines with J gene TRBJ2-3; TRBD2 matches 13 bases. Germline CDR1 reads LNHNV; CDR2 reads YYDKDF (reference sequence). The CDR3 is made up of 17 amino acids. V lost 0 bases and J lost 3; bases outside the gene matches: 3. This CDR3 reads CATSREGLAGVTDTQYF. The DNA for the CDR3 is TGTGCCACCAGCAGAGAAGGACTAGCGGGAGTAACAGATACGCAGTATTTT.

This clone was recorded only once. This chain joins TRBV12-5 and TRBJ2-1, with D unresolved. The germline V gene encodes CDR1 LGHNT and CDR2 FRNRAP. V lost 3 bases to trimming and J lost 3 bases, with 27 bases between them. The CDR3 length is 20 residues. CDR3 bases: TGTGCTAGTGGTTTCCACCGAGACGGCGACCTAACGTTTTTCTACAATGAGCAGTTCTTC. As protein: CASGFHRDGDLTFFYNEQFF. Filled out from reference TRBV12-5 and TRBJ2-1, the complete variable domain reads DARVTQTPRHKVTEMGQEVTMRCQPILGHNTVFWYRQTMMQGLELLAYFRNRAPLDDSGMPKDRFSAEMPDATLATLKIQPSEPRDSAVYFCASGFHRDGDLTFFYNEQFFGPGTRLTVL.

The chain is built from TRBV6-5 and TRBJ2-2; 9 nucleotides align to TRBD1. J gave up 6 bases and V 6 bases, and 8 bases lay outside the gene matches. CDR1 and CDR2 (germline): MNHEY, SVGAGI. The CDR3 totals 15 residues. The CDR3 here is CASRHGTGLAGELFF. The DNA of the CDR3 is TGTGCCAGCAGGCACGGGACAGGGCTGGCCGGGGAGCTGTTTTTT.

In its sample, this clone was seen a few times. The rearrangement uses TRBV5-8 and TRBJ2-5, with D maybe TRBD2 (6 bases). The end of the DNA aligns better with TRBJ2-7, so the J call may be wrong. Germline CDR1 and CDR2: SGHTS and YDEGEE. This CDR3 region has 14 residues. For the CDR3, the DNA is TGTGCCAGCAGAAAGTCCGGGACTTCCTACGAGCAGTACTTC. The encoded protein is CASRKSGTSYEQYF.

V and J are TRBV29-1 and TRBJ1-5, with D unclear. Germline assignment: CDR1 SQVTM and CDR2 ANQGSEA. Trimming shortened V by 4 bases and J by 4 bases, and 8 bases separated the two germline ends. The CDR3 contains 12 residues. The CDR3 loop reads CSVGSGNQPQHF. The CDR3 DNA is TGCAGCGTTGGTTCCGGGAATCAGCCCCAGCATTTT.

The CDR3, as DNA: TGTGCCAGCAGCCCGGACAGGGGTCGGGACATTCAGTACTTC. This codes for CASSPDRGRDIQYF. The chain couples TRBV5-4 to TRBJ2-4, with 9 bases matching TRBD1. This CDR3 is built from 14 residues. V gave up 4 bases and J gave up 8 bases; unmatched junction bases: 7. Germline V lookup: CDR1 SGHNT, CDR2 YYREEE (reference sequence).

Only a few counts were recorded for this clone. The J gene is TRBJ2-2, the V gene TRBV18; 13 nucleotides agree with TRBD2. Per the germline V gene, CDR1 is KGHSH and CDR2 is LQKENI. After removal of 3 bases from V and 4 bases from J, the junction contained 5 bases not matched to a gene. This CDR3 is 17 amino acids long. The CDR3 is CASSPQGLAGVTGELFF. CDR3 DNA: TGTGCCAGCTCACCCCAAGGACTAGCGGGAGTCACCGGGGAGCTGTTTTTT.

DNA for the CDR3: TGTGCCAGCAGCCAATCCAGGGACGTTGACTTTCGGGATGGCTACACCTTC. Encoded protein: CASSQSRDVDFRDGYTF. The chain employs TRBV14 and TRBJ1-2, with a weak D call TRBD1 (5 bases). From germline, CDR1 is SGHDN and CDR2 FVKESK. Trimming left V 2 bases short and J 6 bases short, with 22 bases between. There are 17 residues in the CDR3.

This clone is a singleton in its sample. This chain connects TRBV19 to TRBJ2-3, with 8 bases that match TRBD1. Trimming cost V 6 bases and J 0 bases; bases outside gene matches: 5. The CDR3 consists of 15 residues. Germline CDR1 LNHDA, CDR2 SQIVND (reference sequence). The CDR3 protein is CASRRTGGSTDTQYF. The DNA for the CDR3 is TGTGCCAGTAGACGAACAGGGGGGAGCACAGATACGCAGTATTTT.

This clone was picked up a small number of times. V and J are TRBV10-3 and TRBJ2-1; TRBD2 is a possible D gene (5 bases). Trimming left V 2 bases short and J 0 bases short, with 5 bases between. The CDR3 sequence is 14 residues long. CDR1 ENHRY and CDR2 SYGVKD come from the germline V gene. The CDR3 sequence: CAISETSSYNEQFF. CDR3 DNA sequence: TGTGCCATCAGTGAGACTAGCTCCTACAATGAGCAGTTCTTC.

The chain has TRBV6-1 and TRBJ2-7, with 7 bases lining up with TRBD2. Germline V lookup: CDR1 MNHNS, CDR2 SASEGT. This CDR3 is 15 amino acids long. The J segment lost 3 bases and the V segment lost 5 bases, leaving 10 bases of the junction unmatched. The CDR3 loop is CASSPSQGGVYEQYF. DNA of the CDR3: TGTGCCAGCAGTCCCTCCCAGGGAGGGGTCTACGAGCAGTACTTC.

The chain joins TRBV19 to TRBJ2-5, with 9 bases aligning to TRBD1. The germline gives CDR1 LNHDA, CDR2 SQIVND (reference sequence). With V trimmed by 6 bases and J by 5 bases, 10 bases remained unmatched. The CDR3 length is 15 residues. The CDR3 DNA follows: TGTGCCAGTAGACTCACAGGGGGCGGCAGGGAGACCCAGTACTTC. Residues: CASRLTGGGRETQYF.

The chain employs TRBV29-1 and TRBJ2-3, with TRBD1 matching over 8 bases. Germline trimming cut 8 bases from V and 0 bases from J; bases unmatched to any gene: 7. The CDR3 consists of 14 residues. Germline V gene sequence: CDR1 SQVTM, CDR2 ANQGSEA. CDR3 residues: CSTGGQVSTDTQYF. CDR3 nucleotides: TGCAGCACCGGGGGACAGGTTAGCACAGATACGCAGTATTTT.

The chain uses TRBV18 and TRBJ2-2; 7 bases match TRBD2. The CDR3 sequence is 16 residues long. V was pared by 1 base and J by 7 bases, with 9 bases of the junction left unmatched. Looked up from germline, CDR1 is KGHSH and CDR2 is LQKENI. The CDR3 is CASSPREKGRVGELFF. CDR3 coding DNA: TGTGCCAGCTCACCACGGGAGAAAGGGAGGGTCGGGGAGCTGTTTTTT.

The V and J genes are TRBV9 and TRBJ1-1, with 10 positions matching TRBD1. Germline V gives CDR1 SGDLS, CDR2 YYNGEE. Trimming removed 0 bases from V and 1 base from J; junction bases left unmatched: 3. The CDR3 totals 16 residues. This CDR3 is CASSVGQGARNTEAFF. The CDR3 bases are TGTGCCAGCAGCGTAGGACAGGGGGCGAGGAACACTGAAGCTTTCTTT.

The chain links TRBV2 to TRBJ2-1, with TRBD1 as a possible D gene (6 bases). Germline V lookup: CDR1 SNHLY, CDR2 FYNNEI. This CDR3 has 15 residues. With 8 bases removed from V and 5 bases from J, the gap between germline ends came to 19 bases. CDR3 nucleotide sequence: TGTGCCAGCCGTCGTTCCGGGACAATCAACAATGAGCAGTTCTTC. It codes for CASRRSGTINNEQFF. The entire variable domain, with the rest obtained from reference TRBV2 and TRBJ2-1, is as follows: EPEVTQTPSHQVTQMGQEVILRCVPISNHLYFYWYRQILGQKVEFLVSFYNNEISEKSEIFDDQFSVERPDGSNFTLKIRSTKLEDSAMYFCASRRSGTINNEQFFGPGTRLTVL.

This clone was observed a single time. This chain joins TRBV11-1 and TRBJ2-7; 10 bases match TRBD2. The V and J ends lost 5 bases and 3 bases, in that order; junction bases with no gene match: 10. The CDR3 has 16 residues. Germline assignment: CDR1 SGHAT and CDR2 FQDESV (reference sequence). The CDR3 DNA sequence: TGTGCCAGCAGCCCGGAACTTAGCGGGAGGTTCTACGAGCAGTACTTC. Its translation: CASSPELSGRFYEQYF.

CDR3 amino acids: CASNDRGRNQPQHF. The CDR3 bases are TGTGCCAGCAACGACAGGGGACGCAATCAGCCCCAGCATTTT. V usage is TRBV28 and J usage is TRBJ1-5, with 8 positions matching TRBD1. V was pared by 7 bases and J by 2 bases, with 4 bases of the junction left unmatched. This CDR3 has 14 residues. CDR1 MDHEN and CDR2 SYDVKM come from the germline V gene.

The chain joins TRBV6-1 to TRBJ2-3; possibly TRBD1 for D (5 bases). The CDR3 has 15 amino acids. Trimming removed 7 bases at V and 6 bases at J, with 20 bases between. CDR1 and CDR2 from the germline V gene are MNHNS and SASEGT. CDR3 sequence (DNA): TGTGCCAGCAATACGGACGTCGTCAGGGCGGATACGCAGTATTTT. Its translation: CASNTDVVRADTQYF.

The rearrangement links TRBV2 to TRBJ2-7; 10 positions match TRBD2. The ends lost 7 bases at V and 1 base at J; junction bases unmatched: 4. Germline V gives CDR1 SNHLY, CDR2 FYNNEI. The CDR3 runs 14 residues. This CDR3 is CASNRAGGSYEQYF. In DNA form, the CDR3 reads TGTGCCAGCAATCGAGCGGGAGGGTCCTACGAGCAGTACTTC.

V usage is TRBV5-6 and J usage is TRBJ1-5; D gene ambiguous. The V end was cut by 4 bases, the J end by 2 bases, with 16 bases between. Germline values: CDR1 SGHDT, CDR2 YYEEEE. This CDR3 is built from 16 residues. The CDR3 DNA reads TGTGCCAGCAGCAGGCTCAACACCGGGGGCAATCAGCCCCAGCATTTT. Its protein is CASSRLNTGGNQPQHF.

This clone was found once. The J gene is TRBJ1-6, the V gene TRBV9; TRBD1 aligns across 7 bases. CDR1 SGDLS and CDR2 YYNGEE come from the germline V gene. J was trimmed by 8 bases and V by 3 bases; bases with no gene match: 8. The CDR3 consists of 15 residues. The CDR3 nucleotides are TGTGCCAGCAGCGCCTCAACAGGGGAGTATTCACCCCTCCACTTT. Amino acid sequence: CASSASTGEYSPLHF.

The chain links TRBV30 to TRBJ2-1; TRBD2 matches 15 bases. The junction had 3 bases not matched to a gene; V was cut back by 3 bases and J by 0 bases. Germline V gene sequence: CDR1 GTSNPN, CDR2 SVGIG (reference sequence). CDR3 length: 17 residues. This CDR3 is CAWRGTSGRSSYNEQFF. The CDR3 DNA follows: TGTGCCTGGAGGGGGACTAGCGGGAGGAGCTCCTACAATGAGCAGTTCTTC.

The rearrangement uses TRBV28 and TRBJ2-5, with 9 bases fitting TRBD2. Matching the DNA end better, TRBJ2-7 makes the J call doubtful. The germline gives CDR1 MDHEN, CDR2 SYDVKM. This CDR3 spans 14 amino acids. CDR3 sequence reads: CASSWREGQNEQYF. For the CDR3, the DNA is TGTGCCAGCAGTTGGCGGGAGGGCCAGAACGAGCAGTACTTC.

This clone has a handful of counts. The CDR3: CASSIGAQTTDTQYF. The CDR3 nucleotides are TGTGCCAGTAGTATTGGGGCTCAGACGACAGATACGCAGTATTTT. The chain uses TRBV19 and TRBJ2-3; D is possibly TRBD1 (5 bases). Germline CDR1 and CDR2: LNHDA and SQIVND (reference sequence). This CDR3 has 15 residues. Trimming took off 3 bases at V and 3 bases at J, with 13 bases between the two ends.

The chain links TRBV6-5 to TRBJ1-5; TRBD1 is a possible D gene (5 bases). Germline loops: CDR1 MNHEY, CDR2 SVGAGI. The ends were cut back, 2 bases at V and 4 bases at J, with 12 bases in the middle. This CDR3 is built from 15 residues. The CDR3 DNA reads TGTGCCAGCAGTTACCCTCCGGGGGTTAATCAGCCCCAGCATTTT. Amino acids: CASSYPPGVNQPQHF.

This clone turned up a few times. V gene TRBV7-8 combines with J gene TRBJ1-1, with D hard to call. CDR3 length equals 12 residues. V lost 5 bases to trimming and J lost 3 bases, with 7 bases between them. The germline V gene has CDR1 SGHVS and CDR2 FQNEAQ. CDR3 sequence: CASSQTYTEAFF. The CDR3 nucleotides read TGTGCCAGCAGCCAGACCTACACTGAAGCTTTCTTT.

In its sample, this clone was seen a few times. This chain joins TRBV7-9 and TRBJ2-7, with TRBD2 as a possible D gene (6 bases). Germline CDR1 SEHNR, CDR2 FQNEAQ (reference sequence). The V end lost 0 bases, the J end lost 0 bases, and 9 bases lay between the germline ends. This CDR3 is 15 amino acids long. The CDR3 coding sequence is TGTGCCAGCAGCTTAGCGGGAGGAGACTCCTACGAGCAGTACTTC. Amino acids: CASSLAGGDSYEQYF.

In its sample, this clone is medium-sized. This chain joins TRBV7-9 and TRBJ1-2; the D gene is possibly TRBD1 (5 bases). Trimming removed 1 base from V and 13 bases from J, with 13 bases in between. Germline V CDR1 and CDR2: SEHNR, FQNEAQ (reference sequence). CDR3 length: 12 amino acids. CDR3: CASSLVGGAITF. The CDR3 nucleotides read TGTGCCAGCAGCTTAGTCGGAGGGGCAATCACCTTC.